This passage covers 23 T cell receptor beta chains from one sample sequenced in a study of OX40 agonist ivuxolimab in advanced cancers. Libraries were prepared by immunoSEQ multiplex PCR; TCRdb keeps only in-frame clonotypes and omits some of them. The sample consists of about 99,000 clones, about 91% of them appearing once. Specimen: CD4+ or CD8+ T cells sorted from blood, collected in a trial of the OX40 agonist ivuxolimab. The receptors were sampled from an adult with an advanced solid tumor such as melanoma, head and neck, liver or kidney cancer.

The chain employs TRBV19 and TRBJ2-3; TRBD2 matches 7 bases. Trimming cost V 1 base and J 1 base; bases outside gene matches: 2. There are 15 residues in the CDR3. Germline V CDR1 and CDR2: LNHDA, SQIVND (reference sequence). The CDR3 region is CASSIVLAGTDTQYF. The CDR3 DNA follows: TGTGCCAGTAGTATAGTGCTAGCGGGCACAGATACGCAGTATTTT.

The V gene is TRBV4-3, the J gene TRBJ2-3; tentatively, D is TRBD1 (6 bases). The CDR3 length is 16 residues. V shed 1 base and J shed 0 bases, with 11 bases lying between them. From germline, CDR1 is LGHNA and CDR2 YSLEER. Here the CDR3 reads CASSQAWQGSTDTQYF. CDR3 coding DNA: TGCGCCAGCAGCCAAGCGTGGCAGGGGAGCACAGATACGCAGTATTTT.

This chain connects TRBV6-5 to TRBJ2-7; the match to TRBD1 covers 8 bases. Germline V gene sequence: CDR1 MNHEY, CDR2 SVGAGI. CDR3 length: 15 amino acids. The V gene end was trimmed by 4 bases and the J gene end by 3 bases; junction bases not matched to a gene: 8. The CDR3 here is CASSSRRQGHYEQYF. As DNA, the CDR3 is TGTGCCAGCAGTTCGCGCCGACAGGGGCACTACGAGCAGTACTTC.

Note on this clone: This same CDR3 is encoded by further DNA sequences in the sample. The V and J genes are TRBV6-5 and TRBJ1-2, with 7 positions matching TRBD1. Germline CDR1 MNHEY, CDR2 SVGAGI. The CDR3 sequence is 13 residues long. V was clipped by 4 bases and J by 4 bases; unmatched bases: 3. CDR3 DNA: TGTGCCAGCAGTTCAGGGGGAAGCTATGGCTACACCTTC. It yields the protein CASSSGGSYGYTF.

This clone has only one observation. The chain combines TRBV13 with TRBJ2-3; no clear D gene. Germline V gene data show CDR1 as PRHDT and CDR2 as FYEKMQ (reference sequence). Trimming took off 4 bases at V and 0 bases at J, with 5 bases between the two ends. CDR3 size: 13 residues. CDR3 nucleotides: TGTGCCAGCAGCTCCATTAGCACAGATACGCAGTATTTT. This encodes CASSSISTDTQYF.

This clone is a singleton in its sample. The chain joins TRBV28 to TRBJ2-1, with TRBD2 identical over 7 bases. CDR3 size: 15 residues. Germline lookup yields CDR1 MDHEN and CDR2 SYDVKM. With V trimmed by 9 bases and J by 0 bases, 8 bases remained unmatched. CDR3 sequence reads: CASFPAGSSYNEQFF. CDR3 in DNA: TGTGCCAGTTTCCCAGCGGGGAGCTCCTACAATGAGCAGTTCTTC.

This clone was seen once. The chain uses TRBV15 and TRBJ1-5; D remains unclear. CDR1 LNHNV and CDR2 YYDKDF come from the germline V gene (reference sequence). There are 14 residues in the CDR3. V dropped 4 bases and J dropped 1 base, with 8 bases sitting between them. CDR3 nucleotides: TGTGCCACCAGCATAAGGCGGAGCAATCAGCCCCAGCATTTT. Translating it yields CATSIRRSNQPQHF.

The chain employs TRBV19 and TRBJ1-1; tentative D call: TRBD1 (6 bases). V lost 7 bases and J 5 bases, leaving 14 bases between the germline ends. The CDR3 loop spans 13 amino acids. Germline assignment: CDR1 LNHDA and CDR2 SQIVND (reference sequence). In DNA form, the CDR3 reads TGTGCCAGTAAAGAGAGGGGGGGGACTGAAGCTTTCTTT. Translated: CASKERGGTEAFF.

The sample holds one count of this clone. This chain uses TRBV28 with TRBJ2-7; 7 bases line up with TRBD1. CDR1 and CDR2 (germline): MDHEN, SYDVKM. The length of the CDR3 is 16 residues. V gave up 5 bases and J gave up 1 base; unmatched junction bases: 11. The CDR3 DNA reads TGTGCCAGCAGTGGCGTCACAGGGGTTACATCCTACGAGCAGTACTTC. This translates into CASSGVTGVTSYEQYF.

The chain is built from TRBV7-9 and TRBJ1-3; D call uncertain. Trimming took off 5 bases at V and 2 bases at J, with 13 bases between the two ends. The CDR3 spans 15 residues. Germline loops: CDR1 SEHNR, CDR2 FQNEAQ (reference sequence). For the CDR3, the DNA is TGTGCCAGCAGCCGGGGAACCCGGACTGGAAACACCATATATTTT. Protein: CASSRGTRTGNTIYF.

The gene calls are TRBV5-1 and TRBJ2-1; D gene unclear. V lost 0 bases, J lost 6 bases, and 4 bases lay in between. Germline CDR1 SGHRS, CDR2 YFSETQ. The CDR3 extends over 12 amino acids. The CDR3 protein is CASSLEGNEQFF. The CDR3 bases are TGCGCCAGCAGCTTGGAGGGCAATGAGCAGTTCTTC.

The chain carries TRBV6-4 and TRBJ2-3; D is perhaps TRBD2 (6 bases). With 10 bases removed from V and 2 bases from J, the gap between germline ends came to 31 bases. This CDR3 has 19 residues. Germline values: CDR1 MRHNA, CDR2 SNTAGT. As DNA, the CDR3 is TGTGCCATCCGACGACCCGGGACTGGTTGTTCGATTTCCACAGATACGCAGTATTTT. It specifies CAIRRPGTGCSISTDTQYF.

This clone was recorded a few times. The chain employs TRBV2 and TRBJ1-5; D gene unclear. This CDR3 is 13 amino acids long. The V and J ends lost 6 bases and 9 bases respectively, with 15 bases between them. Germline V gene data show CDR1 as SNHLY and CDR2 as FYNNEI. The CDR3 spells CASRASIYGPQHF. CDR3 nucleotides: TGTGCCAGCAGGGCTTCCATCTACGGGCCCCAGCATTTT. Looking up the rest from reference TRBV2 and TRBJ1-5 gives the full variable domain: EPEVTQTPSHQVTQMGQEVILRCVPISNHLYFYWYRQILGQKVEFLVSFYNNEISEKSEIFDDQFSVERPDGSNFTLKIRSTKLEDSAMYFCASRASIYGPQHFGDGTRLSIL.

The V call is TRBV7-9, the J call TRBJ2-7; a possible D gene is TRBD2 (6 bases). V was pared by 0 bases and J by 5 bases, with 11 bases between. The germline gives CDR1 SEHNR, CDR2 FQNEAQ (reference sequence). This CDR3 contains 14 residues. CDR3 protein: CASSLAGGGHEQYF. The CDR3 nucleotides read TGTGCCAGCAGCTTAGCGGGAGGAGGCCACGAGCAGTACTTC. Complete variable domain (other parts from reference TRBV7-9 and TRBJ2-7): DTGVSQNPRHKITKRGQNVTFRCDPISEHNRLYWYRQTLGQGPEFLTYFQNEAQLEKSRLLSDRFSAERPKGSFSTLEIQRTEQGDSAMYLCASSLAGGGHEQYFGPGTRLTVT.

CDR3 sequence: CASSIAGGDYEQYF. CDR3 DNA: TGCGCCAGCAGCATCGCAGGGGGCGACTACGAGCAGTACTTC. The J gene is TRBJ2-5, the V gene TRBV5-1, with 8 bases aligning to TRBD1. Judging by the DNA end, TRBJ2-7 fits better; the J call may be wrong. CDR3 length equals 14 residues. Per the germline V gene, CDR1 is SGHRS and CDR2 is YFSETQ.

This clone showed up just once. The chain joins TRBV7-2 to TRBJ2-1; 7 bases agree with TRBD2. Germline-derived CDR1 and CDR2 are SGHTA and FQGNSA. With 1 base clipped from V and 2 bases from J, the junction kept 5 bases outside the gene matches. This CDR3 has 16 residues. In nucleotides, the CDR3 is TGTGCCAGCAGCTTAGGCATTAGCGGGCCCTACAATGAGCAGTTCTTC. It yields the protein CASSLGISGPYNEQFF.

This chain joins TRBV18 and TRBJ2-1, with 12 bases that match TRBD2. Trimming at V came to 2 bases and at J to 9 bases, leaving 11 bases not matched to a gene. Germline loops: CDR1 KGHSH, CDR2 LQKENI. The CDR3 runs 17 residues. The CDR3 DNA sequence: TGTGCCAGCTCACCAGCGACTAGCGGGAGCGCAGTGGGTGAGCAGTTCTTC. This translates into CASSPATSGSAVGEQFF. Full variable domain (missing parts from reference TRBV18 and TRBJ2-1): NAGVMQNPRHLVRRRGQEARLRCSPMKGHSHVYWYRQLPEEGLKFMVYLQKENIIDESGMPKERFSAEFPKEGPSILRIQQVVRGDSAAYFCASSPATSGSAVGEQFFGPGTRLTVL.

The CDR3, as DNA: TGTGCCACCAGCAGCGACATAGGACTCAGGGTGAATGAGCAGTTCTTC. It encodes CATSSDIGLRVNEQFF. This chain joins TRBV15 and TRBJ2-1; D assignment may be TRBD1 or TRBD2 (5 bases each). Trimming took off 3 bases at V and 7 bases at J, with 19 bases between the two ends. The CDR3 has 16 amino acids. The germline CDR1 and CDR2 sequences are LNHNV and YYDKDF (reference sequence).

The chain employs TRBV18 and TRBJ1-5, with D tentatively TRBD1 (5 bases). Germline CDR1 and CDR2: KGHSH and LQKENI. Trimming shortened V by 3 bases and J by 2 bases, and 14 bases separated the two germline ends. The CDR3 runs to 16 residues. The CDR3 loop reads CASSPIRVVGNQPQHF. The CDR3 nucleotides are TGTGCCAGCTCACCTATCAGGGTAGTCGGCAATCAGCCCCAGCATTTT.

The chain joins TRBV7-3 to TRBJ2-1, with 8 bases that match TRBD1. J was trimmed by 6 bases and V by 5 bases; bases with no gene match: 12. This CDR3 has 16 residues. Per the germline V gene, CDR1 is SGHTA and CDR2 is FQGTGA. This CDR3 reads CASSLDPGTGGNEQFF. The DNA for the CDR3 is TGTGCCAGCAGCCTCGATCCGGGAACAGGGGGCAATGAGCAGTTCTTC.

The chain combines TRBV7-2 with TRBJ2-6; D is tentatively TRBD1 or TRBD2 (6 bases each). Trimming removed 5 bases from V and 4 bases from J, with 12 bases in between. Germline V CDR1 and CDR2: SGHTA, FQGNSA. The CDR3 loop spans 15 amino acids. The CDR3, as DNA: TGTGCCAGCAGCCGAGGGGGGACCGGGGCCAACGTCCTGACTTTC. Residues: CASSRGGTGANVLTF. Full variable domain (missing parts from reference TRBV7-2 and TRBJ2-6): GAGVSQSPSNKVTEKGKDVELRCDPISGHTALYWYRQSLGQGLEFLIYFQGNSAPDKSGLPSDRFSAERTGGSVSTLTIQRTQQEDSAVYLCASSRGGTGANVLTFGAGSRLTVL.

V usage is TRBV4-1 and J usage is TRBJ2-1, with 12 nucleotides matching TRBD2. The CDR3 is 20 amino acids. The V gene's germline CDR1 is MGHRA and CDR2 YSYEKL. With V trimmed by 1 base and J by 1 base, 11 bases remained unmatched. CDR3 in DNA: TGCGCCAGCAGCCAAGGTCTTCTAGCGGGAGGGCCTAAGTCCTACAATGAGCAGTTCTTC. Protein: CASSQGLLAGGPKSYNEQFF.

CDR3 DNA: TGTGCCAGCAGCTTGGGGGTCGGGGGGGAGACCCAGTACTTC. Translated: CASSLGVGGETQYF. The gene calls are TRBV7-2 and TRBJ2-5, with TRBD2 matching 7 bases. There are 14 residues in the CDR3. In germline, CDR1 is SGHTA, CDR2 FQGNSA. Losses at the gene ends were 3 bases for V and 5 bases for J; bases not matched to a gene: 6.